The 5 T cell receptor beta chains reported below all come from one sample, sequenced in a study of shared clonotypes between healthy human individuals. The assay was immunoSEQ multiplex PCR, and TCRdb's table has in-frame clones only and misses some. The table lists 650,000 to 800,000 clones, just over 90% of them singletons, with approximately 22% in the top ten. Selected positively for CCR7 and CD45RO-negative, naive CD8 cells excluded terminally differentiated effector memory CD45RA+ cells. Sequenced sample: naive CD8+ T cells sorted from blood. The receptors here all came from a man aged 25 to 40 in good health.

The genes are TRBV27 and TRBJ2-7; no clear D. V was clipped by 5 bases and J by 3 bases, with 14 bases between them. The CDR3 sequence is 14 residues long. CDR1 MNHEY and CDR2 SMNVEV come from the germline V gene (reference sequence). CDR3 in amino acids: CASSPSPEDYEQYF. CDR3 in DNA: TGTGCCAGCAGTCCATCCCCCGAAGACTACGAGCAGTACTTC.

The genes are TRBV29-1 and TRBJ2-5; D unclear. Germline V gene data show CDR1 as SQVTM and CDR2 as ANQGSEA. With 7 bases removed from V and 3 bases from J, the gap between germline ends came to 15 bases. The CDR3 length is 13 residues. CDR3 DNA: TGCAGCGCTACTATTGGCACAGAAGAGACCCAGTACTTC. This gives the protein CSATIGTEETQYF. The whole variable domain, remainder taken from reference TRBV29-1 and TRBJ2-5, is SAVISQKPSRDICQRGTSLTIQCQVDSQVTMMFWYRQQPGQSLTLIATANQGSEATYESGFVIDKFPISRPNLTFSTLTVSNMSPEDSSIYLCSATIGTEETQYFGPGTRLLVL.

This clone was detected only once. The rearrangement links TRBV6-5 to TRBJ1-4; possible D gene TRBD1, 6 bases. This CDR3 spans 14 amino acids. The germline V gene encodes CDR1 MNHEY and CDR2 SVGAGI. V lost 7 bases to trimming and J lost 8 bases, with 17 bases between them. The CDR3 reads CASTPRGEGEKLFF. The CDR3 bases are TGTGCCAGCACCCCCAGGGGCGAGGGCGAAAAACTGTTTTTT.

This sequence joins TRBV2 and TRBJ2-3, with 9 bases identical to TRBD2. The CDR3 loop spans 16 amino acids. Germline CDR1 and CDR2: SNHLY and FYNNEI. The V and J ends lost 0 bases and 2 bases, in that order; junction bases with no gene match: 3. The CDR3 nucleotides read TGTGCCAGCAGTGAAGCACTAGCGGGCGTCACAGATACGCAGTATTTT. Translated: CASSEALAGVTDTQYF.

V gene TRBV29-1 combines with J gene TRBJ2-5; unclear D gene. Trimming took off 2 bases at V and 0 bases at J, with 7 bases between the two ends. The CDR3 contains 13 residues. CDR1 and CDR2 from the germline V gene are SQVTM and ANQGSEA. CDR3 region: CSVERADQETQYF. In nucleotides, the CDR3 is TGCAGCGTTGAAAGGGCAGACCAAGAGACCCAGTACTTC.